These 5 T cell receptor beta chains were all obtained from the same sample, sequenced in a study of shared clonotypes between healthy human individuals. Using immunoSEQ multiplex PCR, the repertoire was profiled, and TCRdb retains in-frame clones only, with some absent. Among 2 million to 2.5 million clones listed, over 85% were seen once. Source material: naive CD4+ T cells from PBMCs. The subset denotes: CD45RA+ positively selected. The source of these receptors is a man between 18 and 35 years old in good health. Some clones in this sample may be carry-over from other donors' samples.

The CDR3 nucleotides are TGTGCCAGCACTCGCGGGACAGCGGACTATGGCTACACCTTC. Its protein is CASTRGTADYGYTF. The chain couples TRBV6-1 to TRBJ1-2, with TRBD1 identical over 7 bases. Germline CDR1 reads MNHNS; CDR2 reads SASEGT. Trimming cost V 7 bases and J 3 bases; bases outside gene matches: 8. This CDR3 is built from 14 residues.

J is TRBJ2-2 and V is TRBV5-4; unclear D gene. The CDR3 runs 15 residues. Deletions cut 0 bases from V and 2 bases from J, with 8 bases between. Germline V lookup: CDR1 SGHNT, CDR2 YYREEE (reference sequence). CDR3 nucleotides: TGTGCCAGCAGCTTGGGGAGTTTTAACACCGGGGAGCTGTTTTTT. Residues: CASSLGSFNTGELFF.

The gene calls are TRBV28 and TRBJ2-7; the D is unclear. From germline, CDR1 is MDHEN and CDR2 SYDVKM. Trimming took off 9 bases at V and 5 bases at J, with 17 bases between the two ends. This CDR3 is 13 amino acids long. CDR3 nucleotides: TGTGCCAGTCAGTTTTTTGGTTCCCACGAGCAGTACTTC. Translating it yields CASQFFGSHEQYF.

V gene TRBV2 combines with J gene TRBJ2-7, with 8 bases matching TRBD1. CDR1 SNHLY and CDR2 FYNNEI come from the germline V gene. The CDR3 runs 14 residues. V was clipped by 7 bases and J by 0 bases; unmatched bases: 5. The CDR3 sequence: CASTMDRDSYEQYF. The CDR3 nucleotides are TGTGCCAGCACGATGGACAGGGACTCCTACGAGCAGTACTTC. Full variable domain (missing parts from reference TRBV2 and TRBJ2-7): EPEVTQTPSHQVTQMGQEVILRCVPISNHLYFYWYRQILGQKVEFLVSFYNNEISEKSEIFDDQFSVERPDGSNFTLKIRSTKLEDSAMYFCASTMDRDSYEQYFGPGTRLTVT.

This clone was seen only once. The rearrangement joins TRBV9 to TRBJ1-2; 9 bases match TRBD1. This CDR3 is built from 15 residues. CDR1 is SGDLS, CDR2 YYNGEE, per germline. The J segment lost 3 bases and the V segment lost 1 base, leaving 4 bases of the junction unmatched. CDR3 DNA: TGTGCCAGCAGCGTACGGGACAGGGAAGACTATGGCTACACCTTC. Translation gives CASSVRDREDYGYTF.